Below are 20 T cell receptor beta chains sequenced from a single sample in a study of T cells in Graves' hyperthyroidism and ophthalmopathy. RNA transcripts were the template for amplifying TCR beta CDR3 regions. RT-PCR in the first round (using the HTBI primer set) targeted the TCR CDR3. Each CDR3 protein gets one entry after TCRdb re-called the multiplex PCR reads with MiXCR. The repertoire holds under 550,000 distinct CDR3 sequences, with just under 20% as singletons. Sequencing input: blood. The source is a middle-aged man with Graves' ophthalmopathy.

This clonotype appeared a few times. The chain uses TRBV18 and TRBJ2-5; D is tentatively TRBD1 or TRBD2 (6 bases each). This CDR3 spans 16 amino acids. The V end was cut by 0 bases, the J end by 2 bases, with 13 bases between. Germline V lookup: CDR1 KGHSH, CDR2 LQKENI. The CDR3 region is CASSPPRRGRQETQYF. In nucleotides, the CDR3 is TGTGCCAGCTCACCACCGAGAAGGGGGAGGCAAGAGACCCAGTACTTC.

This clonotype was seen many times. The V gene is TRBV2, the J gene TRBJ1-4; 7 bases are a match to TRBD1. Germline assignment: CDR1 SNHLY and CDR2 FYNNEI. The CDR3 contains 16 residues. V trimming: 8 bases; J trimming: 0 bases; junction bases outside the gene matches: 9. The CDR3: CASSGTVKSTNEKLFF. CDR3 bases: TGTGCCAGCTCAGGGACAGTAAAATCAACTAATGAAAAACTGTTTTTT.

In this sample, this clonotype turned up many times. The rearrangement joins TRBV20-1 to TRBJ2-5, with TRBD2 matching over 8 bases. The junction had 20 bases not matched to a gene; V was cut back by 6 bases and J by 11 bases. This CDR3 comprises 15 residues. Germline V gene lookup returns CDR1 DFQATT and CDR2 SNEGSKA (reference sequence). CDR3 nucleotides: TGCAGTGCCGCCCACCGGGCTAGCGGGCCTGCGGGACAGTACTTC. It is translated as CSAAHRASGPAGQYF.

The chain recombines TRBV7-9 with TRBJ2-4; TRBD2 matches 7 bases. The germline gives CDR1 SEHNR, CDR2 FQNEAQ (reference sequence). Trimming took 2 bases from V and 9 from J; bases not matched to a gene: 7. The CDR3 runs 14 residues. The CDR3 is CASSLRDYGGIQYF. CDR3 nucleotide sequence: TGTGCCAGCAGCTTAAGGGACTATGGGGGCATTCAGTACTTC.

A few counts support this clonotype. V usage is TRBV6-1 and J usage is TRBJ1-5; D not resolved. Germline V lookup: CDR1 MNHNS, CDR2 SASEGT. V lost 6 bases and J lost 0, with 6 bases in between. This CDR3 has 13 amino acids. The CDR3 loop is CASRGNSNQPQHF. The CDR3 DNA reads TGTGCCAGCAGGGGGAATAGCAATCAGCCCCAGCATTTT.

Written as DNA, the CDR3 is TGTGCCAGCAGCCCTCGGGACAGGGGGCCTGGTGAAGCTTTCTTT. Its protein product is CASSPRDRGPGEAFF. This chain links TRBV7-3 with TRBJ1-1; 12 bases match TRBD1. Germline V gene sequence: CDR1 SGHTA, CDR2 FQGTGA. The CDR3 contains 15 residues. Trimming removed 5 bases from V and 7 bases from J; junction bases left unmatched: 8.

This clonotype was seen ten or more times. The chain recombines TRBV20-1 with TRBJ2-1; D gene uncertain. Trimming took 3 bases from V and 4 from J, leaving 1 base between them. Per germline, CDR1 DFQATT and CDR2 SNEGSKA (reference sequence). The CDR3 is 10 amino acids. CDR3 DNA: TGCAGTGCTAGTTACAATGAGCAGTTCTTC. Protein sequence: CSASYNEQFF.

CDR3 sequence (DNA): TGTGCCAGCAGTCTAACCCCCGCCCCATCCTACAATGAGCAGTTCTTC. It translates to CASSLTPAPSYNEQFF. The chain uses TRBV27 and TRBJ2-1; D is unresolved. Between the trimmed V and J ends, which lost 5 bases and 1 base, there was a span of 15 bases. Germline CDR1 reads MNHEY; CDR2 reads SMNVEV (reference sequence). The CDR3 runs 16 residues.

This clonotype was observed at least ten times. The CDR3 sequence: CASSQAGRDQYF. CDR3 DNA: TGTGCCAGCAGCCAGGCGGGGAGGGACCAGTACTTC. The V gene is TRBV3-1, the J gene TRBJ2-5; the match to TRBD2 covers 7 bases. Germline V lookup: CDR1 LGHDT, CDR2 YNNKEL (reference sequence). The CDR3 totals 12 residues. Trimming removed 3 bases from V and 10 bases from J; junction bases left unmatched: 5.

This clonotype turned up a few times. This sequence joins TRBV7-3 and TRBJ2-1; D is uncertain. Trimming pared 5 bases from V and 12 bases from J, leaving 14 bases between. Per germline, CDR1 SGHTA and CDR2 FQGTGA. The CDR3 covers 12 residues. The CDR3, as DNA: TGTGCCAGCAGCCCAAGGGCCGGTGTGCAGTTCTTC. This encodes CASSPRAGVQFF.

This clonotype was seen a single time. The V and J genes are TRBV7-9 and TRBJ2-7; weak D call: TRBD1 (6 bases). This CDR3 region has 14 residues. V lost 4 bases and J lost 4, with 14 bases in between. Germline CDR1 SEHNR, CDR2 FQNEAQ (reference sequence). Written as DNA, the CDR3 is TGTGCCAGCAGCTATCCGGGACAAATTTACGAGCAGTACTTC. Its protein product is CASSYPGQIYEQYF.

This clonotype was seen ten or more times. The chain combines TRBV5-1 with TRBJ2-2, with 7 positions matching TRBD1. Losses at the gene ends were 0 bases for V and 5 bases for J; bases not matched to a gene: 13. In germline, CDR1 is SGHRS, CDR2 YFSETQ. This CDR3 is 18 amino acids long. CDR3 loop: CASSLARQGEPKTGELFF. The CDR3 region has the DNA TGCGCCAGCAGCTTGGCGAGACAGGGAGAGCCTAAGACCGGGGAGCTGTTTTTT. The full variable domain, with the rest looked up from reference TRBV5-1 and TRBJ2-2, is KAGVTQTPRYLIKTRGQQVTLSCSPISGHRSVSWYQQTPGQGLQFLFEYFSETQRNKGNFPGRFSGRQFSNSRSEMNVSTLELGDSALYLCASSLARQGEPKTGELFFGEGSRLTVL.

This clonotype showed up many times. CDR3 coding DNA: TGTGCCAGCAGCCCGGGGGGGGTCTCCTACGAGCAGTACTTC. Protein: CASSPGGVSYEQYF. The J gene is TRBJ2-7, the V gene TRBV7-2; 8 nucleotides match TRBD2. Germline CDR1 SGHTA, CDR2 FQGNSA. The CDR3 is made up of 14 amino acids. V gave up 5 bases and J gave up 0 bases; unmatched junction bases: 3.

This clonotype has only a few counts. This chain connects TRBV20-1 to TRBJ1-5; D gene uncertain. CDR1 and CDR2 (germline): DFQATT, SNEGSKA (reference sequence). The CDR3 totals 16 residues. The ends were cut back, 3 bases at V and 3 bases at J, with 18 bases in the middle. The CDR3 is CSASALPADSNQPQHF. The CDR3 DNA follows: TGCAGTGCTAGTGCCCTGCCCGCGGACTCCAATCAGCCCCAGCATTTT.

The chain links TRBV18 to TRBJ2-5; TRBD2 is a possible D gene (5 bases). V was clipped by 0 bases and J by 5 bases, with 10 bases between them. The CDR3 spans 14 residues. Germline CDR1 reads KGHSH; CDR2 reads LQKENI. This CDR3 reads CASSPPERGETQYF. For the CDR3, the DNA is TGTGCCAGCTCACCACCGGAGCGCGGGGAGACCCAGTACTTC.

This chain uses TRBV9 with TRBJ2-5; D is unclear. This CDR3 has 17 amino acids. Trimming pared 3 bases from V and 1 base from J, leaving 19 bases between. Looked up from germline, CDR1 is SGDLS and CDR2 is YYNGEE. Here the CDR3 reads CASSGTADMSSQETQYF. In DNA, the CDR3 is TGTGCCAGCAGCGGAACGGCCGACATGTCCTCCCAAGAGACCCAGTACTTC.

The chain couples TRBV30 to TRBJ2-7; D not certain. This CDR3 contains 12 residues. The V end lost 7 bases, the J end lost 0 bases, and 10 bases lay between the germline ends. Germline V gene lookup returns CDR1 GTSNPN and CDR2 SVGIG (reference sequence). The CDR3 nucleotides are TGTGCCTCCGACGGCAACTCCTACGAGCAGTACTTC. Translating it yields CASDGNSYEQYF.

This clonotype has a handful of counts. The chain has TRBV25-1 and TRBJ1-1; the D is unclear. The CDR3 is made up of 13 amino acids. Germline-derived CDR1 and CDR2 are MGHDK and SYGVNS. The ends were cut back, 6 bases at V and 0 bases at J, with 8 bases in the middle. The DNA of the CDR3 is TGTGCCAGCAGATTGGGCCTGAACACTGAAGCTTTCTTT. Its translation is CASRLGLNTEAFF.

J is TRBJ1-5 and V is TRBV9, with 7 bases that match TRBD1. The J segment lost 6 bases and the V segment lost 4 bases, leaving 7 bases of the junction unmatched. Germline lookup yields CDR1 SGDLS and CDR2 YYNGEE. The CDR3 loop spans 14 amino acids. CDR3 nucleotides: TGTGCCAGCAGCACAGGGGTTGTAAGTCAGCCCCAGCATTTT. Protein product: CASSTGVVSQPQHF. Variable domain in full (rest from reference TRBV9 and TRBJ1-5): DSGVTQTPKHLITATGQRVTLRCSPRSGDLSVYWYQQSLDQGLQFLIQYYNGEERAKGNILERFSAQQFPDLHSELNLSSLELGDSALYFCASSTGVVSQPQHFGDGTRLSIL.

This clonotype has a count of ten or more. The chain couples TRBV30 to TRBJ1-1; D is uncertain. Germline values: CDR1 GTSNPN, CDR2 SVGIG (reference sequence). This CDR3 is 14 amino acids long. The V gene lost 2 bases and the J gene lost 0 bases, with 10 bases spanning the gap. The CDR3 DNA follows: TGTGCCTGGAGTCCCGGACGCATGAACACTGAAGCTTTCTTT. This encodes CAWSPGRMNTEAFF.